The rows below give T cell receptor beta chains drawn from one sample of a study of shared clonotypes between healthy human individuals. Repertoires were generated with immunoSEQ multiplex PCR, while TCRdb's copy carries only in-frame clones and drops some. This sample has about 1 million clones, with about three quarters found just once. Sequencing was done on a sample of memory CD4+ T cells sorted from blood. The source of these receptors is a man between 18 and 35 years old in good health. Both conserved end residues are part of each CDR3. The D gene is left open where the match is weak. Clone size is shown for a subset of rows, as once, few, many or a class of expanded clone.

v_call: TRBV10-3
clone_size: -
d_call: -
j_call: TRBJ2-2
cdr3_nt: TGTGCCATCAAAGATTCCAGGGGACCCGGGGAGCTGTTTTTT
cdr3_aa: CAIKDSRGPGELFF

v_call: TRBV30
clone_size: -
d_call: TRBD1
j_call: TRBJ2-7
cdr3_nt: TGTGCCTGGTCCGGGACAGGCCATTACGAGCAGTACTTC
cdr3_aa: CAWSGTGHYEQYF

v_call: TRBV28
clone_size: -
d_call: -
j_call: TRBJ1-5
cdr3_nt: TGTGCCAGCAGTTTAAGGGAGTCGCCCCAGCATTTT
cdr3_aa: CASSLRESPQHF

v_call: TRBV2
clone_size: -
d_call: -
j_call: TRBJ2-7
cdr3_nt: TGTGCCAGCAGTCCCGAGGTCCTGGGGGGAAGGGAGCAGTACTTC
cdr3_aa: CASSPEVLGGREQYF

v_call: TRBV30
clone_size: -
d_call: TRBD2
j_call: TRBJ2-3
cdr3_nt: TGTGCGGTAGCGGGGGCTGGAGATACGCAGTATTTT
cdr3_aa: CAVAGAGDTQYF

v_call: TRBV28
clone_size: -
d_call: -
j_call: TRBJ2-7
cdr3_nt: TGTGCCAGCAGCCTACGCGACGAGCAGTACTTC
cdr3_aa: CASSLRDEQYF

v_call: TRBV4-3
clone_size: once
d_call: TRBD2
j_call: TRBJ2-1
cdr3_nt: TGCGCCAGCAGCCAAGAGGGCAGCGGGAGGGTCGCCTACAATGAGCAGTTCTTC
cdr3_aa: CASSQEGSGRVAYNEQFF

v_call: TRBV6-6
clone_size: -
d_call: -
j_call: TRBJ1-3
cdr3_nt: TGTGCCAGCAGTTCCGGGACAACCGGAAACACCATATATTTT
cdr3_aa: CASSSGTTGNTIYF

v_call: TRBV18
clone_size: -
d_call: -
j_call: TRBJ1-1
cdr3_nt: TGTGCCAGCTCACCAATCGGCAGGGTACACACTGAAGCTTTCTTT
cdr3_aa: CASSPIGRVHTEAFF

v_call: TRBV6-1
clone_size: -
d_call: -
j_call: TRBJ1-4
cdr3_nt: TGTGCCAGCAGTGACCCGAGGGGGGCGGATTCGGAAAAACTGTTTTTT
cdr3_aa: CASSDPRGADSEKLFF

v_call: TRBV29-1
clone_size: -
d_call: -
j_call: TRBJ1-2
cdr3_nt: TGCAGCGTTCTCGGATTTAACTATGGCTACACCTTC
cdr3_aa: CSVLGFNYGYTF

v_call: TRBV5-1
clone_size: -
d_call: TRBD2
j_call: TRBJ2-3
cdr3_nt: TGCGCCAGCAGCTTCGGACTAGCGGGAGACACAGATACGCAGTATTTT
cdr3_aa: CASSFGLAGDTDTQYF

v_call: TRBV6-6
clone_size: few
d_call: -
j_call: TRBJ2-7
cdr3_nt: TGTGCCAGCAGTGACCGGCACAGGTCTTACGAGCAGTACTTC
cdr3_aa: CASSDRHRSYEQYF

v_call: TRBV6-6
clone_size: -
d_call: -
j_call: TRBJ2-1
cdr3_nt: TGTGCCAGCAGTTACACAGGCAGGGGCCTTAAGAATGAGCAGTTCTTC
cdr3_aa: CASSYTGRGLKNEQFF

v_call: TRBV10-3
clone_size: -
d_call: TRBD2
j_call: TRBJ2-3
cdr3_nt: TGTGCCATCAGCCGGACTAGCGGGAGTACAGATACGCAGTATTTT
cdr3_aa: CAISRTSGSTDTQYF

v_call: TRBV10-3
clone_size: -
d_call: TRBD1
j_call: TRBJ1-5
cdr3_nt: TGTGCCATCAGTCGCGACAGGGGTAGCAATCAGCCCCAGCATTTT
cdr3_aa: CAISRDRGSNQPQHF

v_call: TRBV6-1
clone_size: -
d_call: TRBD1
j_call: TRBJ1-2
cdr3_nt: TGTGCCAGCAGTGACCAGGGACAGGCGTTAGGAAACTATGGCTACACCTTC
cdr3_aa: CASSDQGQALGNYGYTF

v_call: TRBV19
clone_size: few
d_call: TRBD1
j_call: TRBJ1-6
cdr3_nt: TGTGCCAGTAGTATAGCAGGGGGCGTTTCACCCCTCCACTTT
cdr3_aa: CASSIAGGVSPLHF